The present T cell receptor (beta chain) was sequenced within a study of blood T cell repertoires in COVID-19. Across the study: Whether acute or convalescent, the COVID-19 samples came from the United States, Italy and Spain. Nucleic acid was either cDNA or gDNA, and it came from T cells, B-cell-depleted T cells, or PBMCs.

V lost 5 bases to trimming and J lost 2 bases; unmatched junction nucleotides: 6. The CDR3 loop spans 14 amino acids. CDR1 GTSNPN and CDR2 SVGIG come from the germline V gene (reference sequence). Source study methods: Amplified reference gene primers provided the basis for estimating nucleated cell counts. The repertoire was sequenced with immunoSEQ multiplex PCR; TCRdb's copy has only in-frame clones and lacks some. That table is the source of V, J and clone size, and D and trimming were worked out from the DNA. The table records under 450,000 clones, about 87% of them present only once. Enrollment of patients from Seattle took place during active infection, with longitudinal follow-up.

This TCR was recovered from a woman between 50 and 59 years old with COVID-19, enrolled during active disease. The sample comprised peripheral blood. The J gene is TRBJ2-7, the V gene TRBV30; 10 nucleotides align to TRBD1. Here the CDR3 reads CAWSTGTGAYEQYF. In nucleotides, the CDR3 is TGTGCCTGGTCGACCGGGACAGGGGCCTACGAGCAGTACTTC. Together with reference TRBV30 and TRBJ2-7, the CDR3 gives the full variable domain: SQTIHQWPATLVQPVGSPLSLECTVEGTSNPNLYWYRQAAGRGLQLLFYSVGIGQISSEVPQNLSASRPQDRQFILSSKKLLLSDSGFYLCAWSTGTGAYEQYFGPGTRLTVT.